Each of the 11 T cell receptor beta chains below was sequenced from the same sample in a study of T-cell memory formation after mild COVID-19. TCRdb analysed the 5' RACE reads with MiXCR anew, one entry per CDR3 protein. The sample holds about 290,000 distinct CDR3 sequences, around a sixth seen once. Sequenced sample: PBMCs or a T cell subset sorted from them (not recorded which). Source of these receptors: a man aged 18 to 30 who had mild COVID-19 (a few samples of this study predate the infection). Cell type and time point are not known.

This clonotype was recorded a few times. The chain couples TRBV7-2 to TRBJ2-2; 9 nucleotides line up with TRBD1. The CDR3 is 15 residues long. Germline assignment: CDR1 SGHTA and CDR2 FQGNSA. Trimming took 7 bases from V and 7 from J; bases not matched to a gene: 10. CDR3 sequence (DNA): TGTGCCAGCACCCTTGGGGGGACAGGGAACGGGGAGCTGTTTTTT. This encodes CASTLGGTGNGELFF.

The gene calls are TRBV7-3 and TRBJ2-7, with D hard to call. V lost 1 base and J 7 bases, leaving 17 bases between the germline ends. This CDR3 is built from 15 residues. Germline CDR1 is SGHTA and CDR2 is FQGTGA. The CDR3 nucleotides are TGTGCCAGCAGCTTAAAAACAGCATGGGCGTGGGAGCAGTACGTC. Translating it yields CASSLKTAWAWEQYV.

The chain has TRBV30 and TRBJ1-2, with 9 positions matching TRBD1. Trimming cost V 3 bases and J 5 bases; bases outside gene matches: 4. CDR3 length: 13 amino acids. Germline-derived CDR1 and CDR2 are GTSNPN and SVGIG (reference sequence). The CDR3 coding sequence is TGTGCCTGGAGCACAGGGGGCGCGTATGGCTACACCTTC. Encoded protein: CAWSTGGAYGYTF. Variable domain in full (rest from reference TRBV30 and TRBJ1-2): SQTIHQWPATLVQPVGSPLSLECTVEGTSNPNLYWYRQAAGRGLQLLFYSVGIGQISSEVPQNLSASRPQDRQFILSSKKLLLSDSGFYLCAWSTGGAYGYTFGSGTRLTVV.

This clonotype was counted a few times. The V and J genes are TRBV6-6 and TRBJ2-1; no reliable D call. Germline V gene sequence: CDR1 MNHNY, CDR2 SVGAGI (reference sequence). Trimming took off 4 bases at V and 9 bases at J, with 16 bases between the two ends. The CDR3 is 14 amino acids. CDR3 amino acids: CASSSLPGLAEQFF. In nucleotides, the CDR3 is TGTGCCAGCAGTTCCCTCCCCGGGCTGGCTGAGCAGTTCTTC.

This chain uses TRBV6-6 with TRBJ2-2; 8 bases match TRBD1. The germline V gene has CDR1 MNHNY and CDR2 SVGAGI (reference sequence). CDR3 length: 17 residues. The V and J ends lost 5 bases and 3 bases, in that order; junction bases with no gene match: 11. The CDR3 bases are TGTGCCAGCAGTCCGCCCAGGGGGCGCGGGGACACCGGGGAGCTGTTTTTT. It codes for CASSPPRGRGDTGELFF.

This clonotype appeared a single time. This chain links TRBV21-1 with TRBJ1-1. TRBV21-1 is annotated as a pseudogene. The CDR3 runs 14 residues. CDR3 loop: CASSKALTNTEAFF. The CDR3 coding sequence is TGTGCCAGCAGCAAAGCGCTAACGAACACTGAAGCTTTCTTT.

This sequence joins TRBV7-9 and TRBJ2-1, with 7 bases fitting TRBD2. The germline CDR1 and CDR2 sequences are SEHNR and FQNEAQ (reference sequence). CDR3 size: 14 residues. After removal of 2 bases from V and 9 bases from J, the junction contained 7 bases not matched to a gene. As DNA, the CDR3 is TGTGCCAGCAGCTTATCGTCCCCGGGAGGTGAGCAGTTCTTC. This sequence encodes CASSLSSPGGEQFF.

Written as DNA, the CDR3 is TGTGCCAGCAGCTTATCCCCGGCTCAGCCCCAGCATTTT. Translation gives CASSLSPAQPQHF. The chain couples TRBV7-8 to TRBJ1-5; D call uncertain. V was clipped by 2 bases and J by 6 bases, with 8 bases between them. In germline, CDR1 is SGHVS, CDR2 FQNEAQ. This CDR3 is 13 amino acids long.

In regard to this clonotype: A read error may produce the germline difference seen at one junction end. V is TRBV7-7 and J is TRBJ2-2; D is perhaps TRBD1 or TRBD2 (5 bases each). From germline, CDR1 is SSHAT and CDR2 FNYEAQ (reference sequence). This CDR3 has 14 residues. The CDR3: CASSLGREPGELFF. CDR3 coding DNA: TGTGCTAGCAGCTTAGGCAGGGAGCCCGGGGAGCTGTTTTTT.

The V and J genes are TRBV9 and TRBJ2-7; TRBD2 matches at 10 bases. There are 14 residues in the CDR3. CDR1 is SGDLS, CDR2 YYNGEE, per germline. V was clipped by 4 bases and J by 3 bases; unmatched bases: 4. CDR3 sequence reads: CASSPRLAGYEQYF. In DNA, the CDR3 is TGTGCCAGCAGCCCAAGACTAGCGGGCTACGAGCAGTACTTC.

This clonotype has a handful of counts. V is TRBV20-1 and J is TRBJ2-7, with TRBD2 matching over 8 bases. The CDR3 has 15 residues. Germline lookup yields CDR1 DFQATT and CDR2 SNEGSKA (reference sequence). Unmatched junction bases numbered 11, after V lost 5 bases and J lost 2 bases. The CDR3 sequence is CSAPLRRGVTYEQYF. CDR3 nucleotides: TGCAGTGCTCCACTCCGGCGGGGGGTAACCTACGAGCAGTACTTC.